This T cell receptor beta chain was found in a study of T cell responses to AZD1222 COVID-19 vaccine. Study background: Both about-4-week and about-12-week second-dose recipients were combined.

Germline CDR1 LNHDA, CDR2 SQIVND (reference sequence). This CDR3 region has 17 residues. V lost 0 bases and J 1 base, leaving 15 bases between the germline ends. A note on this clone: Antigen specificity is unknown.

Measured with immunoSEQ multiplex PCR; TCRdb has only the in-frame clones, and not every one. The data contain over 85,000 clones, 70% to 90% of them singletons. General study results and limits: Among the donors, most were white British and more were female, and clonal diversity was possibly underestimated.

Source: peripheral blood, taken on day 0 of AZD1222 vaccination. This clonotype was sampled from an adult in good health. The V call is TRBV19, the J call TRBJ1-1, with D possibly being TRBD1 (6 bases). The CDR3 protein is CASSIDPPARGNTEAFF. The CDR3 region has the DNA TGTGCCAGTAGTATAGATCCCCCGGCCAGGGGGAACACTGAAGCTTTCTTT.